This entry lists 6 T cell receptor beta chains sequenced from one sample in a study of cytomegalovirus exposure and HLA in healthy donors. With 60 Vbeta and 13 Jbeta primers, the PCR was carried out. This table comes from immunoSEQ multiplex PCR, and its TCRdb copy is limited to in-frame clones, with some not included. The sample has approximately 160,000 clones; just under 80% are singletons. Specimen: PBMCs. Every receptor here comes from a woman aged 50 to 65 in good health and CMV-seropositive.

The chain combines TRBV2 with TRBJ2-2; TRBD2 matches at 9 bases. CDR3 length equals 16 residues. The junction had 10 bases not matched to a gene; V was cut back by 5 bases and J by 6 bases. Germline loops: CDR1 SNHLY, CDR2 FYNNEI. The CDR3 DNA follows: TGTGCCAGCAGTATCTTCCCAAGCGGGGGGTCCGGGGAGCTGTTTTTT. This sequence encodes CASSIFPSGGSGELFF.

The genes are TRBV10-3 and TRBJ2-3, with unresolved D. The CDR3 length is 16 residues. V lost 3 bases and J lost 0, with 13 bases in between. Germline V gene data show CDR1 as ENHRY and CDR2 as SYGVKD. This chain's CDR3 is CAISEALRSSTDTQYF. CDR3 nucleotide sequence: TGTGCCATCAGTGAAGCCCTGCGATCTAGCACAGATACGCAGTATTTT.

The V and J genes are TRBV11-2 and TRBJ2-7; a weak D match, TRBD2 (5 bases). Germline lookup yields CDR1 SGHAT and CDR2 FQNNGV. V lost 0 bases to trimming and J lost 3 bases, with 9 bases between them. CDR3 length: 14 amino acids. The CDR3 nucleotides read TGTGCCAGCAGCTTAGAAGAGGGAATCTACGAGCAGTACTTC. It encodes CASSLEEGIYEQYF.

The chain links TRBV2 to TRBJ2-7; D ambiguous. With 6 bases removed from V and 4 bases from J, the gap between germline ends came to 4 bases. Germline V gene lookup returns CDR1 SNHLY and CDR2 FYNNEI. This CDR3 contains 10 residues. In nucleotides, the CDR3 is TGTGCCAGCAGCCGGTACGAGCAGTACTTC. This encodes CASSRYEQYF.

As to this clone: Sequence at one end of the junction differs from germline and may be a read error. The rearrangement joins TRBV7-7 to TRBJ1-1; D uncertain. Per germline, CDR1 SSHAT and CDR2 FNYEAQ (reference sequence). The length of the CDR3 is 13 residues. The CDR3 DNA reads as TGTGCTAGCAGCTTAGGTCGGAACACTGAAGCTTTCTTT. It yields the protein CASSLGRNTEAFF.

The chain links TRBV11-3 to TRBJ2-3; TRBD2 matches 7 bases. The trim removed 1 base at V and 4 bases at J, leaving 8 bases unmatched. This CDR3 comprises 16 residues. Looked up from germline, CDR1 is SGHNT and CDR2 is YENEEA. Here the CDR3 DNA reads TGTGCCAGCAGCTTAGGCGGGACTATCGCATCAGATACGCAGTATTTT. Its translation is CASSLGGTIASDTQYF.